Reported below is one T cell receptor beta chain. Germline V gene sequence: CDR1 MNHEY, CDR2 SVGAGI. Trimming left V 9 bases short and J 5 bases short, with 26 bases between. The CDR3 is 17 amino acids. TCRdb passed the RT-PCR reads through MiXCR, listing each CDR3 protein once. This sample has approximately 720,000 distinct CDR3 sequences, with about 14% found just once. The TCR originated in a female donor in good health, serving as a healthy control. The rearrangement joins TRBV6-5 to TRBJ2-1, with a weak D call TRBD2 (6 bases). Sequencing was carried out using memory CD4+ T cells from blood. CDR3 amino acids: CASSYGEPGTGDNEQFF. CDR3 nucleotide sequence: TGTGCCAGTAGCTACGGCGAGCCGGGGACTGGGGACAATGAGCAGTTCTTC.